The 32 T cell receptor beta chains in this list originate from one sample, sequenced in a study of blood T cells in healthy people across ages (dated by TCRdb to between 2015 and 2017). Preparation of the library involved 5' RACE. Instrument used: Illumina HiSeq 2500. A second about 6 to 11 cycle PCR used a sample-barcoded 5' primer and a J-beta primer mix. TCRdb ran its own pipeline on the public reads, namely fastp trimming at Q25 and MiXCR clone calling, and kept in-frame beta chains. When rows share a CDR3 protein, they turn into one entry using the most common DNA and genes. This sample holds approximately 1.5 million distinct CDR3 sequences; roughly two fifths were observed only once. Clones ranked in the top ten supply more than 4% of the sample. Sequences were obtained from blood. These receptors were taken from a woman younger than 30 in good health.

The chain uses TRBV6-5 and TRBJ1-2, with D tentatively TRBD1 (6 bases). Trimming cost V 5 bases and J 7 bases, with 20 bases left between them. This CDR3 spans 15 amino acids. The germline V gene encodes CDR1 MNHEY and CDR2 SVGAGI. The DNA of the CDR3 is TGTGCCAGCAGTCAGTGGGGGGGGCGCGAGGGTGGCTACACCTTC. Its translation is CASSQWGGREGGYTF.

The chain links TRBV7-3 to TRBJ1-1; D gene uncertain. The germline V and J ends were trimmed by 5 bases and 3 bases, with 10 bases remaining between them. The CDR3 runs to 13 residues. Germline loops: CDR1 SGHTA, CDR2 FQGTGA. The CDR3 loop is CASSTLRDTEAFF. In DNA form, the CDR3 reads TGTGCCAGCAGCACCCTGAGGGACACTGAAGCTTTCTTT.

In this sample, this clonotype turned up a few times. The chain joins TRBV5-1 to TRBJ1-4; D remains unclear. This CDR3 is built from 15 residues. Trimming cost V 4 bases and J 7 bases, with 17 bases left between them. Germline V gene lookup returns CDR1 SGHRS and CDR2 YFSETQ. CDR3 sequence: CASSMDASGGEKLFF. Written as DNA, the CDR3 is TGCGCCAGCAGCATGGACGCTTCAGGCGGTGAAAAACTGTTTTTT.

Details on this clonotype: The CDR3 end shows no conserved phenylalanine or tryptophan, and so a read error is likely. J is TRBJ2-1 and V is TRBV7-2; 8 bases are a match to TRBD2. The V gene end was trimmed by 5 bases and the J gene end by 0 bases; junction bases not matched to a gene: 9. Per the germline V gene, CDR1 is SGHTA and CDR2 is FQGNSA. The CDR3 sequence is 17 residues long. CDR3 DNA sequence: TGTGCCAGCAGCGACCTACTAGCGGCTAGCTCCTACAATGAGCAGTTCATC. This gives the protein CASSDLLAASSYNEQFI.

This rearrangement joins TRBV5-6 to TRBJ1-1; tentatively, D is TRBD1 (5 bases). Trimming cost V 2 bases and J 3 bases, with 14 bases left between them. CDR1 and CDR2 (germline): SGHDT, YYEEEE. The CDR3 loop spans 15 amino acids. CDR3 bases: TGTGCCAGCAGCTTACTTGCAGGGTGGTACACTGAAGCTTTCTTT. Its protein product is CASSLLAGWYTEAFF.

The J gene is TRBJ1-4, the V gene TRBV25-1, with D maybe TRBD1 (6 bases). The CDR3 sequence is 13 residues long. V was trimmed by 10 bases and J by 8 bases, leaving 17 bases between them. The germline CDR1 and CDR2 sequences are MGHDK and SYGVNS. The CDR3: CATRRGPTEKLFF. In DNA form, the CDR3 reads TGTGCCACAAGGCGGGGGCCCACCGAAAAACTGTTTTTT.

In this sample, this clonotype turned up a few times. The chain carries TRBV11-1 and TRBJ1-2; D uncertain. Germline V gene data show CDR1 as SGHAT and CDR2 as FQDESV (reference sequence). The CDR3 spans 13 residues. Trimming removed 5 bases at V and 2 bases at J, with 9 bases between. The CDR3 here is CASSRDWNYGYTF. In DNA, the CDR3 is TGTGCCAGCAGCCGTGACTGGAACTATGGCTACACCTTC. The variable domain in full, with the rest retrieved from reference TRBV11-1 and TRBJ1-2, is EAEVAQSPRYKITEKSQAVAFWCDPISGHATLYWYRQILGQGPELLVQFQDESVVDDSQLPKDRFSAERLKGVDSTLKIQPAELGDSAMYLCASSRDWNYGYTFGSGTRLTVV.

This chain links TRBV27 with TRBJ2-1; 7 nucleotides line up with TRBD2. V shed 5 bases and J 3 bases; nucleotides not matched to a gene: 10. This CDR3 region has 16 residues. Per germline, CDR1 MNHEY and CDR2 SMNVEV (reference sequence). Here the CDR3 DNA reads TGTGCCAGCAGTCCATATACCGGGGGGAACTACAATGAGCAGTTCTTC. Translating gives CASSPYTGGNYNEQFF.

Worth noting for this clonotype: One base away lies a much larger clone, so this may be a sequencing read error. The V and J genes are TRBV20-1 and TRBJ2-5; D tentatively reads TRBD1 or TRBD2 (5 bases each). V gave up 5 bases and J gave up 11 bases, with 18 bases separating them. The CDR3 sequence is 12 residues long. Germline V CDR1 and CDR2: DFQATT, SNEGSKA (reference sequence). CDR3 loop: CSAPGTSNEQYF. The CDR3, as DNA: TGCAGTGCTCCAGGGACGAGCAATGAGCAGTACTTC.

This clonotype was picked up a small number of times. The V and J genes are TRBV29-1 and TRBJ2-7; the match to TRBD2 covers 9 bases. Germline values: CDR1 SQVTM, CDR2 ANQGSEA. The V and J ends lost 7 bases and 6 bases, in that order; junction bases with no gene match: 13. CDR3 length: 14 residues. CDR3 nucleotides: TGCAGCGCTTGCATTGGCGGGAGGGAGAGCGAGCAGTACTTC. Its protein product is CSACIGGRESEQYF.

The rearrangement uses TRBV5-1 and TRBJ2-1, with 9 bases lining up with TRBD2. With 1 base clipped from V and 4 bases from J, the junction kept 3 bases outside the gene matches. Germline V CDR1 and CDR2: SGHRS, YFSETQ. The CDR3 has 15 amino acids. The CDR3 reads CASSLPSGVYNEQFF. CDR3 sequence (DNA): TGCGCCAGCAGCTTGCCTAGCGGGGTATACAATGAGCAGTTCTTC.

This clonotype appeared a few times. The rearrangement joins TRBV6-6 to TRBJ2-5, with D unclear. This CDR3 has 14 amino acids. Germline V gene data show CDR1 as MNHNY and CDR2 as SVGAGI (reference sequence). Between the trimmed V and J ends, which lost 2 bases and 6 bases, there was a span of 13 bases. The CDR3, as DNA: TGTGCCAGCAGTTACGAGCTAGTCGATAAGACCCAGTACTTC. Protein: CASSYELVDKTQYF.

This clonotype was observed a handful of times. This sequence joins TRBV5-1 and TRBJ2-1, with D maybe TRBD2 (6 bases). The germline V gene has CDR1 SGHRS and CDR2 YFSETQ. This CDR3 has 16 amino acids. The V gene lost 0 bases and the J gene lost 8 bases, with 18 bases spanning the gap. CDR3 sequence (DNA): TGCGCCAGCAGCTTGGCGCGGAGGGCCGAGGGCTATGAGCAGTTCTTC. The encoded protein is CASSLARRAEGYEQFF.

The chain combines TRBV20-1 with TRBJ2-1; 10 bases fit TRBD2. This CDR3 spans 12 amino acids. After removal of 1 base from V and 12 bases from J, the junction contained 3 bases not matched to a gene. Per germline, CDR1 DFQATT and CDR2 SNEGSKA (reference sequence). CDR3 DNA: TGCAGTGCTAGAGGACTAGCGGGTTCGCAGTTCTTC. Translation: CSARGLAGSQFF.

The chain carries TRBV7-2 and TRBJ2-1; 11 bases are shared with TRBD1. The CDR3 covers 15 residues. Per germline, CDR1 SGHTA and CDR2 FQGNSA. V lost 1 base, J lost 9 bases, and 5 bases stayed unmatched. The DNA of the CDR3 is TGTGCCAGCAGCTTAGTGGGACAGGGGGTCGGTGAGCAGTTCTTC. It translates to CASSLVGQGVGEQFF.

The chain links TRBV27 to TRBJ1-5; TRBD1 matches 7 bases. Unmatched junction bases numbered 7, after V lost 1 base and J lost 4 bases. The CDR3 covers 16 residues. CDR1 and CDR2 (germline): MNHEY, SMNVEV (reference sequence). The CDR3 coding sequence is TGTGCCAGCAGTTTATTCCGGACAGGACCGAATCAGCCCCAGCATTTT. It translates to CASSLFRTGPNQPQHF.

Only a few counts were recorded for this clonotype. CDR3 region: CSVGAFQETQYF. The CDR3 DNA is TGCAGCGTTGGGGCTTTCCAAGAGACCCAGTACTTC. The chain is built from TRBV29-1 and TRBJ2-5; no definite D call. Looked up from germline, CDR1 is SQVTM and CDR2 is ANQGSEA. The CDR3 consists of 12 residues. V was pared by 4 bases and J by 1 base, with 7 bases between.

This clonotype occurred a few times. V usage is TRBV27 and J usage is TRBJ2-3; 14 bases map to TRBD2. Per germline, CDR1 MNHEY and CDR2 SMNVEV (reference sequence). The CDR3 is made up of 16 amino acids. Trimming cost V 3 bases and J 4 bases; bases outside gene matches: 3. CDR3 in amino acids: CASSLGLAGVADTQYF. The CDR3 bases are TGTGCCAGCAGTTTGGGACTAGCGGGAGTGGCAGATACGCAGTATTTT.

V is TRBV27 and J is TRBJ2-1; maybe TRBD1 (6 bases). There are 16 residues in the CDR3. The germline gives CDR1 MNHEY, CDR2 SMNVEV (reference sequence). V shed 5 bases and J shed 13 bases, with 27 bases lying between them. The chain's CDR3 is CASSPTLTTGFGTQFF. CDR3 bases: TGTGCCAGCAGTCCTACGCTTACCACAGGGTTCGGGACCCAGTTCTTC.

With respect to this clonotype: One end of the junction does not line up with germline, which may come from a read error. The V and J genes are TRBV7-2 and TRBJ2-2; the match to TRBD2 covers 8 bases. Germline V gives CDR1 SGHTA, CDR2 FQGNSA. CDR3 length: 16 residues. The CDR3, as DNA: TGTGTCAGCAGCTTCTATAGCGGGGTGGACACCGGGGAGCTGTTTTTT. It specifies CVSSFYSGVDTGELFF.

The J gene is TRBJ2-7, the V gene TRBV7-2, with 10 bases aligning to TRBD2. There are 15 residues in the CDR3. Germline CDR1 reads SGHTA; CDR2 reads FQGNSA. V was clipped by 4 bases and J by 3 bases; unmatched bases: 6. Here the CDR3 reads CASSSLPSGGYEQYF. CDR3 nucleotide sequence: TGTGCCAGCAGCTCCCTCCCTAGCGGGGGCTACGAGCAGTACTTC. Complete variable domain (other parts from reference TRBV7-2 and TRBJ2-7): GAGVSQSPSNKVTEKGKDVELRCDPISGHTALYWYRQSLGQGLEFLIYFQGNSAPDKSGLPSDRFSAERTGGSVSTLTIQRTQQEDSAVYLCASSSLPSGGYEQYFGPGTRLTVT.

This clonotype appeared a few times. This chain links TRBV3-1 with TRBJ1-2, with unresolved D. The CDR3 runs to 14 residues. Trimming stripped 3 bases from V and 1 base from J, with 9 bases between. Looked up from germline, CDR1 is LGHDT and CDR2 is YNNKEL (reference sequence). The CDR3 nucleotides are TGTGCCAGCAGCCAGGATGCGGTTAACTATGGCTACACCTTC. Protein product: CASSQDAVNYGYTF. Using reference TRBV3-1 and TRBJ1-2 for the parts outside the CDR3, the full variable domain is DTAVSQTPKYLVTQMGNDKSIKCEQNLGHDTMYWYKQDSKKFLKIMFSYNNKELIINETVPNRFSPKSPDKAHLNLHINSLELGDSAVYFCASSQDAVNYGYTFGSGTRLTVV.

The sample holds a few counts of this clonotype. The CDR3 loop is CASSTGFQGQETQYF. CDR3 in DNA: TGCGCCAGCAGCACGGGATTCCAGGGACAAGAGACCCAGTACTTC. J is TRBJ2-5 and V is TRBV5-1; the D gene could be TRBD1 or TRBD2 (5 bases each). The CDR3 extends over 15 amino acids. Germline V lookup: CDR1 SGHRS, CDR2 YFSETQ. Deletions cut 4 bases from V and 2 bases from J, with 15 bases between.

A few counts support this clonotype. The V gene is TRBV7-8, the J gene TRBJ2-7; TRBD2 might be the D (5 bases). Germline-derived CDR1 and CDR2 are SGHVS and FQNEAQ. V was clipped by 0 bases and J by 2 bases, with 17 bases between them. This CDR3 region has 17 residues. CDR3 region: CASSLAEVRHLTYEQYF. For the CDR3, the DNA is TGTGCCAGCAGCTTAGCGGAGGTTCGGCATCTCACCTACGAGCAGTACTTC.

This clonotype has a handful of counts. J is TRBJ2-2 and V is TRBV5-1, with D perhaps being TRBD1 or TRBD2 (5 bases each). Trimming removed 0 bases at V and 6 bases at J, with 9 bases between. The CDR3 extends over 14 amino acids. Germline assignment: CDR1 SGHRS and CDR2 YFSETQ. CDR3 coding DNA: TGCGCCAGCAGCTTGGCCGGGACCCCCGGGGAGCTGTTTTTT. As protein: CASSLAGTPGELFF.

This clonotype was picked up a small number of times. This chain links TRBV18 with TRBJ2-5; D gene uncertain. V gave up 3 bases and J gave up 1 base, with 6 bases separating them. CDR3 length: 13 residues. CDR1 and CDR2 (germline): KGHSH, LQKENI. The CDR3 loop is CASSPKSQETQYF. The CDR3 DNA reads as TGTGCCAGCTCACCGAAGTCCCAAGAGACCCAGTACTTC.

V gene TRBV29-1 combines with J gene TRBJ2-2, with D unresolved. Germline lookup yields CDR1 SQVTM and CDR2 ANQGSEA. Trimming took 6 bases from V and 3 from J, leaving 8 bases between them. The CDR3 runs 12 residues. The DNA of the CDR3 is TGCAGCGTGCAGATCTACACCGGGGAGCTGTTTTTT. It yields the protein CSVQIYTGELFF.

The V gene is TRBV7-9, the J gene TRBJ2-2; D is undetermined. The germline V and J ends were trimmed by 5 bases and 7 bases, with 11 bases remaining between them. CDR3 length equals 13 residues. Germline V gives CDR1 SEHNR, CDR2 FQNEAQ (reference sequence). The CDR3 bases are TGTGCCAGCAGCGAAAGGGTCCACGGGGAGCTGTTTTTT. This gives the protein CASSERVHGELFF.

As regards this clonotype: A far larger clone is off by one base, so a read error is likely. V is TRBV27 and J is TRBJ2-3; no definite D call. The germline V and J ends were trimmed by 4 bases and 1 base, with 0 bases remaining between them. This CDR3 is 11 amino acids long. In germline, CDR1 is MNHEY, CDR2 SMNVEV (reference sequence). The CDR3 DNA follows: TGTGCCAGCAGTTGCACAGATACGCAGTATTTT. It encodes CASSCTDTQYF.

This clonotype was seen once. The rearrangement uses TRBV20-1 and TRBJ2-3, with unresolved D. Trimming stripped 0 bases from V and 8 bases from J, with 21 bases between. Germline V gene lookup returns CDR1 DFQATT and CDR2 SNEGSKA (reference sequence). The CDR3 extends over 16 amino acids. Written as DNA, the CDR3 is TGCAGTGCTAGAGATCGTTTAGGTGCGCCGAGAGGTACGCAGTATTTT. Its protein is CSARDRLGAPRGTQYF.

The chain is built from TRBV7-2 and TRBJ2-2; a weak D match, TRBD2 (6 bases). V gave up 4 bases and J gave up 6 bases, with 12 bases separating them. The CDR3 has 14 amino acids. CDR1 and CDR2 from the germline V gene are SGHTA and FQGNSA. The CDR3, as DNA: TGTGCCAGCAGCTCTACGCCGGGGGCCGGGGAGCTGTTTTTT. Translated: CASSSTPGAGELFF. Drawing the rest from reference TRBV7-2 and TRBJ2-2, the complete variable domain is GAGVSQSPSNKVTEKGKDVELRCDPISGHTALYWYRQSLGQGLEFLIYFQGNSAPDKSGLPSDRFSAERTGGSVSTLTIQRTQQEDSAVYLCASSSTPGAGELFFGEGSRLTVL.

This clonotype was observed a handful of times. The chain couples TRBV5-6 to TRBJ1-4; D might be TRBD1 (5 bases). Germline assignment: CDR1 SGHDT and CDR2 YYEEEE. V shed 2 bases and J shed 5 bases, with 10 bases lying between them. This CDR3 comprises 14 residues. The CDR3 protein is CASSFRQPNEKLFF. As DNA, the CDR3 is TGTGCCAGCAGCTTCCGACAGCCCAATGAAAAACTGTTTTTT.